This entry lists 24 T cell receptor beta chains sequenced from one sample in a study of CXCR3-negative and CXCR3-positive naive CD8 T cells. Through 5' RACE with UMI labels, the TRB cDNA libraries were prepared. TCRdb processed the 5' RACE reads again and assigns one entry to each CDR3 protein, with no DNA. The sample totals 70,000 to 95,000 distinct CDR3 sequences; its top ten clones hold approximately 1.5%. Source material: naive CXCR3- CD8+ T cells from blood. Indicated subset: CD45RO-CCR7+CD27+CD95- naive CD8+ T cells lacking CXCR3 (TNR3-). Source of these receptors: a human donor in good health. Some clones in this sample may be carry-over from other donors' samples.

The chain uses TRBV7-9 and TRBJ1-5; the D call of TRBD1 rests on TCRdb alone, since no DNA is present to check it. The germline V gene has CDR1 SEHNR and CDR2 FQNEAQ (reference sequence). The CDR3 consists of 15 residues. CDR3 region: CASSPPGTGKQPQHF.

The chain couples TRBV27 to TRBJ2-2; the TCRdb D gene call, TRBD1, has no DNA to confirm it. The CDR3 is made up of 14 amino acids. The germline CDR1 and CDR2 sequences are MNHEY and SMNVEV (reference sequence). The CDR3: CASRTGANTGELFF.

The rearrangement links TRBV12-3 or TRBV12-4 to TRBJ2-7; TCRdb's assignment of TRBD1 cannot be checked, as there is no DNA. The CDR3 sequence is 14 residues long. This chain's CDR3 is CASSLSGVDYEQYF.

The chain combines TRBV7-2 with TRBJ2-5. CDR1 is SGHTA, CDR2 FQGNSA, per germline. There are 13 residues in the CDR3. CDR3 sequence reads: CASSPDLQETQYF.

V usage is TRBV27 and J usage is TRBJ1-2; absent DNA, TCRdb's TRBD1 call cannot be checked. The CDR3 sequence is 13 residues long. Looked up from germline, CDR1 is MNHEY and CDR2 is SMNVEV (reference sequence). CDR3 region: CASSTVRDYGYTF.

J is TRBJ2-1 and V is TRBV12-3 or TRBV12-4; no DNA is available, so the TRBD2 call from TCRdb remains unchecked. This CDR3 is 14 amino acids long. This CDR3 reads CASSRTSGTNEQFF.

The CDR3 spells CASSQDRGDRGEAFF. The V call is TRBV4-1, the J call TRBJ1-1; TCRdb gives TRBD1 as the D gene, but with no DNA this cannot be confirmed. Per germline, CDR1 MGHRA and CDR2 YSYEKL. The CDR3 contains 15 residues.

The chain joins TRBV5-1 to TRBJ2-7; the TCRdb D gene call, TRBD1, has no DNA to confirm it. CDR3 length: 15 residues. The germline V gene has CDR1 SGHRS and CDR2 YFSETQ. The CDR3 region is CASSFTYDRVYEQYF.

The chain recombines TRBV28 with TRBJ2-2. This CDR3 region has 14 residues. CDR1 and CDR2 (germline): MDHEN, SYDVKM. The CDR3 sequence is CASTPTSAAGELFF.

This chain connects TRBV5-6 to TRBJ2-1; TCRdb's assignment of TRBD1 cannot be checked, as there is no DNA. Germline CDR1 is SGHDT and CDR2 is YYEEEE. The CDR3 covers 15 residues. CDR3: CASSAERGMGVEQFF.

The rearrangement joins TRBV7-9 to TRBJ2-1. The CDR3 loop spans 11 amino acids. Germline CDR1 SEHNR, CDR2 FQNEAQ (reference sequence). The CDR3 sequence: CASNMGNEQFF.

This rearrangement joins TRBV29-1 to TRBJ2-7. Germline V gives CDR1 SQVTM, CDR2 ANQGSEA. There are 15 residues in the CDR3. This CDR3 is CSVEVSDSSSYEQYF.

The J gene is TRBJ1-2, the V gene TRBV29-1; the TCRdb D gene call, TRBD1, has no DNA to confirm it. Germline assignment: CDR1 SQVTM and CDR2 ANQGSEA. The CDR3 has 13 amino acids. CDR3 in amino acids: CSVPDSTSYGYTF.

The chain couples TRBV7-9 to TRBJ2-3. CDR1 is SEHNR and CDR2 is FQNEAQ in the germline V gene (reference sequence). CDR3 size: 15 residues. The CDR3 loop is CASSLGDRNTDTQYF.

This chain joins TRBV7-2 and TRBJ1-1. Germline lookup yields CDR1 SGHTA and CDR2 FQGNSA. The CDR3 is made up of 13 amino acids. The CDR3 sequence is CASSLNTNTEAFF.

The chain links TRBV29-1 to TRBJ2-1. Per the germline V gene, CDR1 is SQVTM and CDR2 is ANQGSEA. The CDR3 has 15 residues. CDR3 sequence: CSVEDLGSSYNEQFF.

This sequence joins TRBV20-1 and TRBJ2-3; without DNA, the TCRdb call of TRBD2 cannot be checked. Germline loops: CDR1 DFQATT, CDR2 SNEGSKA (reference sequence). The CDR3 is 18 residues long. CDR3 amino acids: CRADHGLAGGWGTDTQYF.

This chain connects TRBV7-9 to TRBJ2-7. The CDR3 loop spans 12 amino acids. The germline gives CDR1 SEHNR, CDR2 FQNEAQ (reference sequence). CDR3 sequence: CASRPAIGEQYF.

V is TRBV6-5 and J is TRBJ2-4; with no DNA, the TCRdb D assignment of TRBD1 cannot be verified. From germline, CDR1 is MNHEY and CDR2 SVGAGI. This CDR3 has 16 residues. CDR3: CASSYRTGGVEDIQYF.

CDR3 sequence: CSVTPGSTYEQYF. The chain couples TRBV29-1 to TRBJ2-7. This CDR3 spans 13 amino acids. Germline V lookup: CDR1 SQVTM, CDR2 ANQGSEA.

The V call is TRBV14, the J call TRBJ2-1; TCRdb's D call of TRBD2 is untestable without DNA. CDR3 size: 15 residues. The V gene's germline CDR1 is SGHDN and CDR2 FVKESK. CDR3 protein: CASSHHSGSENEQFF.

This chain uses TRBV2 with TRBJ2-1; TCRdb picks TRBD1, but there is no DNA to check that call. Germline CDR1 reads SNHLY; CDR2 reads FYNNEI. The CDR3 runs to 17 residues. The CDR3 loop reads CASSGDRGLSPYNEQFF.

The chain carries TRBV18 and TRBJ2-7; TCRdb reports TRBD1, a call that lacks DNA to check it against. Per the germline V gene, CDR1 is KGHSH and CDR2 is LQKENI. There are 15 residues in the CDR3. The CDR3 sequence is CASSNGGAPLYEQYF.

V usage is TRBV29-1 and J usage is TRBJ2-3; TCRdb reports TRBD1, a call that lacks DNA to check it against. Germline loops: CDR1 SQVTM, CDR2 ANQGSEA. The CDR3 runs 13 residues. CDR3 in amino acids: CSVTGPGTDTQYF.